The table lists the clone carrying this TCR beta chain with a few counts. Its antigen is unidentified. V lost 1 base and J 4 bases, leaving 12 bases between the germline ends. The germline V gene has CDR1 LGHDT and CDR2 YNNKEL (reference sequence). This CDR3 comprises 15 residues. Alongside a J-beta primer mix, a sample-barcoded 5' primer served in a second PCR lasting about 7 to 12 cycles. TCRdb recomputed calls from the 5' RACE reads with MiXCR, one row per CDR3 protein. The data contain some 1,500,000 distinct CDR3 sequences, 35% to 45% of them singletons. The source of the sample is a study of blood T cells in healthy people across ages. General study results and limits: Underestimates were what the diversity estimates from one million T cells were considered to be.

Sequencing input: blood. This TCR derives from a woman aged 18-29 years in good health. This chain connects TRBV3-1 to TRBJ2-3; D gene uncertain. The DNA of the CDR3 is TGTGCCAGCAGCCAAGCGGTCCTCTCTGCAGATACGCAGTATTTT. This encodes CASSQAVLSADTQYF.